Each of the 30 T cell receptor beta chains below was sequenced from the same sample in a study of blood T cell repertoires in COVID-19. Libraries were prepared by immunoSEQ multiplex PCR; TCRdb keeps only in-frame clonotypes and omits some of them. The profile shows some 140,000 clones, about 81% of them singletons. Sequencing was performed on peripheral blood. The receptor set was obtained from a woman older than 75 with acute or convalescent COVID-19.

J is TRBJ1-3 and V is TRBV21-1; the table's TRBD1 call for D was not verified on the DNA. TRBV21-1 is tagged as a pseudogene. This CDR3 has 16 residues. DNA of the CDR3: TGTGCCGGCAGCAACCGGGACAAAGTGTCGTCCGGCACCATATATTTT. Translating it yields CAGSNRDKVSSGTIYF.

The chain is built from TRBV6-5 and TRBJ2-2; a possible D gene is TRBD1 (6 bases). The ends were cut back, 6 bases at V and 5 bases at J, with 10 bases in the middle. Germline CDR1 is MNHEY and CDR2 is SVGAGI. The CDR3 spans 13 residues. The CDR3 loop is CASRIRGTGELFF. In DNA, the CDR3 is TGTGCCAGCAGAATCAGGGGTACCGGGGAGCTGTTTTTT.

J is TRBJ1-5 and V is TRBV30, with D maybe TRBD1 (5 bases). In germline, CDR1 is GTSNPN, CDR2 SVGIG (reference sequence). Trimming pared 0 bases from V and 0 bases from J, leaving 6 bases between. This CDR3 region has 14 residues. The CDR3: CAWSVGHSNQPQHF. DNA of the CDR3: TGTGCCTGGAGTGTGGGGCATAGCAATCAGCCCCAGCATTTT.

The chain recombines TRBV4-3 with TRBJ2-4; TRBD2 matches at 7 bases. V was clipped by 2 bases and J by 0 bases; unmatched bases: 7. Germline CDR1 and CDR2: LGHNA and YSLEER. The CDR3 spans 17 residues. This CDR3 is CASSQQGLSEAKNIQYF. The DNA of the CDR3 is TGCGCCAGCAGCCAACAGGGACTATCTGAAGCCAAAAACATTCAGTACTTC.

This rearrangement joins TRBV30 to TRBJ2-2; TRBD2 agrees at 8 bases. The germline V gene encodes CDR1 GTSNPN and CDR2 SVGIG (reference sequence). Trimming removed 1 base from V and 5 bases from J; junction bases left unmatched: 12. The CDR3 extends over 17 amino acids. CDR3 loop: CAWSGLVSGSLTGELFF. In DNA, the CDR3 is TGTGCCTGGAGTGGATTGGTGAGCGGGAGTCTGACCGGGGAGCTGTTTTTT.

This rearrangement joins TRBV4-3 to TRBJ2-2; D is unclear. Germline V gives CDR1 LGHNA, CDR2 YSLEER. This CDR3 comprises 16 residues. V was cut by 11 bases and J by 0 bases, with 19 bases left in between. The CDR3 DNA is TGCGCCCAGCCTCCGTGGCCGGAGCCGAACACCGGGGAGCTGTTTTTT. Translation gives CAQPPWPEPNTGELFF.

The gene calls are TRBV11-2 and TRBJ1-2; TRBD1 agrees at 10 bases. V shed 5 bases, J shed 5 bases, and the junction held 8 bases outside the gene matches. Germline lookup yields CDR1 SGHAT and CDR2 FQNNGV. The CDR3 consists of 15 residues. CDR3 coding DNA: TGTGCCAGCAGCCCCTCGGGACAGGGGTTTTATGGCTACACCTTC. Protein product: CASSPSGQGFYGYTF. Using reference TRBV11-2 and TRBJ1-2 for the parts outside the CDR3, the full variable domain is EAGVAQSPRYKIIEKRQSVAFWCNPISGHATLYWYQQILGQGPKLLIQFQNNGVVDDSQLPKDRFSAERLKGVDSTLKIQPAKLEDSAVYLCASSPSGQGFYGYTFGSGTRLTVV.

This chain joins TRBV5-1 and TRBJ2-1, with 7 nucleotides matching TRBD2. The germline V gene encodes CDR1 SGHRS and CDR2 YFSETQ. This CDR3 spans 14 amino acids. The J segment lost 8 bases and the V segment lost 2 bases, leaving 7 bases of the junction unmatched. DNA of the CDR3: TGCGCCAGCAGCTTTGCGGGAGTAATCTATGAGCAGTTCTTC. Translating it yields CASSFAGVIYEQFF.

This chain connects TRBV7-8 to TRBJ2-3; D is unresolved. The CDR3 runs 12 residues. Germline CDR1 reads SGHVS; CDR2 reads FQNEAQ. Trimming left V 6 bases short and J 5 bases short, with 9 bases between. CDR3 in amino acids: CASRPRRDTQYF. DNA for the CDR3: TGTGCCAGCAGACCAAGGAGAGATACGCAGTATTTT. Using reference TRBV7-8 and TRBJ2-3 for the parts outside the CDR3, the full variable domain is GAGVSQSPRYKVAKRGQDVALRCDPISGHVSLFWYQQALGQGPEFLTYFQNEAQLDKSGLPSDRFFAERPEGSVSTLKIQRTQQEDSAVYLCASRPRRDTQYFGPGTRLTVL.

This CDR3 is CASSNRDNNQPQHF. Here the CDR3 DNA reads TGTGCCAGTAGTAACAGGGATAACAATCAGCCCCAGCATTTT. V gene TRBV19 combines with J gene TRBJ1-5; D is perhaps TRBD1 (6 bases). The CDR3 contains 14 residues. Germline assignment: CDR1 LNHDA and CDR2 SQIVND (reference sequence). Trimming removed 4 bases at V and 3 bases at J, with 10 bases between.

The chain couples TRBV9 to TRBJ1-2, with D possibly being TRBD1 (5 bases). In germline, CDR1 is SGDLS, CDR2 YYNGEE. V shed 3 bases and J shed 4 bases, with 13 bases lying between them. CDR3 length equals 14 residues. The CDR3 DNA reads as TGTGCCAGCAGCGCAGAGGGACTCAGCTATGGCTACACCTTC. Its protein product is CASSAEGLSYGYTF.

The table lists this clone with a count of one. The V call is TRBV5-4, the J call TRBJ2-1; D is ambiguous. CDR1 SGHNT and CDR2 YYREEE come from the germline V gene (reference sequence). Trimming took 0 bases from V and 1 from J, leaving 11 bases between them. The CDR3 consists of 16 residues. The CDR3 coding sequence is TGTGCCAGCAGCTTGGATGAGGTGGCATCCTACAATGAGCAGTTCTTC. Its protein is CASSLDEVASYNEQFF.

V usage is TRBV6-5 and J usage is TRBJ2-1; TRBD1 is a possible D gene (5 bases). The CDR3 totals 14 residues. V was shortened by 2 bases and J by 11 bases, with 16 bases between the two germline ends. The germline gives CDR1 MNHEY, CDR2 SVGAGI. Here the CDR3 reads CASSYQTDRAQQFF. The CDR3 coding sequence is TGTGCCAGCAGTTACCAGACCGACAGAGCCCAGCAGTTCTTC.

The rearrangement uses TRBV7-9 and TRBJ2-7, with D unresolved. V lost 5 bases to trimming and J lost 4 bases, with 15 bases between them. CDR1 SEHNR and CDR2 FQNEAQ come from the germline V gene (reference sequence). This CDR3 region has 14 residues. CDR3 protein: CASSHTSSIYEQYF. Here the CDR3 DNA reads TGTGCCAGCAGCCACACATCTTCCATATACGAGCAGTACTTC.

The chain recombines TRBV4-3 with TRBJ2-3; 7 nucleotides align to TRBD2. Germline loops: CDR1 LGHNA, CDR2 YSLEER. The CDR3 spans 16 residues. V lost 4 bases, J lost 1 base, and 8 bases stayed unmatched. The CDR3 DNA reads TGCGCCAGCAGCCCCAGGTCGGGGGGTGGCACAGATACGCAGTATTTT. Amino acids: CASSPRSGGGTDTQYF.

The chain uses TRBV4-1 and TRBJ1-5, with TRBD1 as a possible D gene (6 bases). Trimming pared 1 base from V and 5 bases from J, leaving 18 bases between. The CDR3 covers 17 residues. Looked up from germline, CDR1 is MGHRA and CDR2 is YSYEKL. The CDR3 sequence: CASSQVDLVGGHQPQHF. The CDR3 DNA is TGCGCCAGCAGCCAAGTGGACCTCGTAGGGGGACATCAGCCCCAGCATTTT.

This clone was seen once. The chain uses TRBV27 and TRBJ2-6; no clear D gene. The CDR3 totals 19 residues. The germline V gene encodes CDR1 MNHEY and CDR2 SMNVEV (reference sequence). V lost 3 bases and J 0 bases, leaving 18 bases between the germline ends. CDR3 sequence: CASSFAQALFGSGANVLTF. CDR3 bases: TGTGCCAGCAGTTTTGCGCAGGCGTTATTCGGCTCTGGGGCCAACGTCCTGACTTTC.

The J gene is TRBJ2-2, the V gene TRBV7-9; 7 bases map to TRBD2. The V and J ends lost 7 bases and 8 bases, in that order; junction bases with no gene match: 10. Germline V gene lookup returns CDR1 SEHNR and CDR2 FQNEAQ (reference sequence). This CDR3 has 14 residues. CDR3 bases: TGTGCCAGCACCAACGGGGGGATCTTTGGGGAGCTGTTTTTT. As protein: CASTNGGIFGELFF.

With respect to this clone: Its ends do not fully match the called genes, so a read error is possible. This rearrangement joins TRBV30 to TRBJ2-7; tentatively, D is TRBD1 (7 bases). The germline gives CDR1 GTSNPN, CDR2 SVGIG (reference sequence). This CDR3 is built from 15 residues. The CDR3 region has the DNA TGTGCCTGGAGTGGGAATCCCTTTGGGCAGGGGGGTGTGCACTTC. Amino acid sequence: CAWSGNPFGQGGVHF.

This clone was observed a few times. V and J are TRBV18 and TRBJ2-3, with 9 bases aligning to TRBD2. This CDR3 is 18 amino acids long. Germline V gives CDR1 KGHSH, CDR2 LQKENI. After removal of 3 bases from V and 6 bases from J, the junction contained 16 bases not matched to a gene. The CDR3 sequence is CASSPGVIAGAPRDTQYF. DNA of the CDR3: TGTGCCAGCTCACCCGGCGTGATAGCGGGAGCCCCTAGGGATACGCAGTATTTT.

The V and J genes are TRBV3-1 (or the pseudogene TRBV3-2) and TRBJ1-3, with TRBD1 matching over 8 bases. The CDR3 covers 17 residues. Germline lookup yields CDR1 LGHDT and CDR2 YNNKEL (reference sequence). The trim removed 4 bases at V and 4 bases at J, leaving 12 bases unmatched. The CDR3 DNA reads TGTGCCAGCAGCCGGAAAGGTTCGGACAGGGTAGGAAACACCATATATTTT. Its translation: CASSRKGSDRVGNTIYF.

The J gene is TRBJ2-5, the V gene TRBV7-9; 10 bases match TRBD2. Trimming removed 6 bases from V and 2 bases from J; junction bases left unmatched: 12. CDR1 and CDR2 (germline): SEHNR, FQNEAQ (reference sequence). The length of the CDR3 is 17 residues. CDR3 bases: TGTGCCAGCAGACCGAAGAGGCTAGCGGGGGTACAAGAGACCCAGTACTTC. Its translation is CASRPKRLAGVQETQYF.

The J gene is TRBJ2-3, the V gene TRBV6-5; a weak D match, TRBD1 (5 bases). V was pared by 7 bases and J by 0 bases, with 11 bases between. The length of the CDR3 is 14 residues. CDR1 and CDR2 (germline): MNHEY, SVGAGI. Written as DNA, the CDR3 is TGTGCCAGCACCAAGACAGCTAGCACAGATACGCAGTATTTT. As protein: CASTKTASTDTQYF.

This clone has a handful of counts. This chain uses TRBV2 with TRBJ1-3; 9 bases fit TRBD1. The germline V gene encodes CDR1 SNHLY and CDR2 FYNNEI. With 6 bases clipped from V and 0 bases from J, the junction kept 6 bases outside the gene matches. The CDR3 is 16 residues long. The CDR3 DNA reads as TGTGCCAGCAGACGCCCGGGACAGGGCTCTGGAAACACCATATATTTT. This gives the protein CASRRPGQGSGNTIYF.

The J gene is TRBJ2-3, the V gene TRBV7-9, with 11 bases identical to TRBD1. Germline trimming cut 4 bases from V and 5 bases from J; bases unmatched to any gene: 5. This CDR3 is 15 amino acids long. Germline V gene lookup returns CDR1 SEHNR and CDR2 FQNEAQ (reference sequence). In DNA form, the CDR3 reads TGTGCCAGCAGCTCCGGACAGGGGGCAGTAGATACGCAGTATTTT. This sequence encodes CASSSGQGAVDTQYF.

The CDR3, as DNA: TGCGCCAGCAGCTTACAGGGTCGGGGCACCGGGGAGCTGTTTTTT. Amino acid sequence: CASSLQGRGTGELFF. The rearrangement uses TRBV5-1 and TRBJ2-2; tentatively, D is TRBD1 (6 bases). CDR1 is SGHRS and CDR2 is YFSETQ in the germline V gene. V lost 2 bases, J lost 4 bases, and 12 bases lay in between. CDR3 length: 15 amino acids.

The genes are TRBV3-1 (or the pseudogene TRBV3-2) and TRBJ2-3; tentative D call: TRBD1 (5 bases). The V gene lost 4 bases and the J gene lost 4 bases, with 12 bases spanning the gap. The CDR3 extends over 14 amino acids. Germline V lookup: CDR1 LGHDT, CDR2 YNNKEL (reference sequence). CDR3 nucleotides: TGTGCCAGCAGCCCGCAAAAGACAGCAGATACGCAGTATTTT. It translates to CASSPQKTADTQYF.

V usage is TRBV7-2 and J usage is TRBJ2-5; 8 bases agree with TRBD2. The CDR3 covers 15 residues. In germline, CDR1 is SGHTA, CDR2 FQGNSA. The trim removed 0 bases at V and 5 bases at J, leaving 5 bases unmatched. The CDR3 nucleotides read TGTGCCAGCAGCTTAGCAGCGGGAGTGTACGAGACCCAGTACTTC. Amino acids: CASSLAAGVYETQYF. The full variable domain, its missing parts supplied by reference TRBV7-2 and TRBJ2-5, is GAGVSQSPSNKVTEKGKDVELRCDPISGHTALYWYRQSLGQGLEFLIYFQGNSAPDKSGLPSDRFSAERTGGSVSTLTIQRTQQEDSAVYLCASSLAAGVYETQYFGPGTRLLVL.

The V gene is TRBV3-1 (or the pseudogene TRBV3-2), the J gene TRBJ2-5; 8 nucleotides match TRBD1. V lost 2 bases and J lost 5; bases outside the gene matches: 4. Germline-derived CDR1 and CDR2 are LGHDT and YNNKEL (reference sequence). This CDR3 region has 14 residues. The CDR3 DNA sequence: TGTGCCAGCAGCCAACAGGGGGCGCGGGAGACCCAGTACTTC. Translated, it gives CASSQQGARETQYF.

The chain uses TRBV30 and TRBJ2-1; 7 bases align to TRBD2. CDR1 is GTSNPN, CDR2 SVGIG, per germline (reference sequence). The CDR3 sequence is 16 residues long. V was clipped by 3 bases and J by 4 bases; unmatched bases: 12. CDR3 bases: TGTGCCTGGAGCCGCGGCGGGAGCCCCCATTACAATGAGCAGTTCTTC. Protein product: CAWSRGGSPHYNEQFF.